What follows are 11 T cell receptor beta chains derived from one specimen sequenced in a study of cytomegalovirus exposure and HLA in healthy donors. The study ran its PCR with 60 Vbeta and 13 Jbeta primers. Data came from immunoSEQ multiplex PCR; TCRdb stores just in-frame clones and leaves some out. The sample lists approximately 77,000 clones, about 71% occurring once. Source material: PBMCs. These receptors came from a woman aged 35 to 49 in good health and CMV-seronegative.

V is TRBV7-2 and J is TRBJ2-1, with TRBD2 identical over 7 bases. CDR1 is SGHTA, CDR2 FQGNSA, per germline. The CDR3 runs to 15 residues. V gave up 1 base and J gave up 5 bases; unmatched junction bases: 5. CDR3 sequence: CASSLVGTNNNEQFF. Written as DNA, the CDR3 is TGTGCCAGCAGCTTAGTCGGGACTAACAACAATGAGCAGTTCTTC.

V usage is TRBV27 and J usage is TRBJ2-5, with 13 bases fitting TRBD2. This CDR3 is 15 amino acids long. The germline V gene has CDR1 MNHEY and CDR2 SMNVEV (reference sequence). The ends lost 6 bases at V and 4 bases at J; junction bases unmatched: 5. As DNA, the CDR3 is TGTGCCAGCAGCCCTAGACTAGCGGGAGGAGAGACCCAGTACTTC. Protein product: CASSPRLAGGETQYF.

The chain employs TRBV5-1 and TRBJ2-7; 9 bases are a match to TRBD1. The junction had 1 base not matched to a gene; V was cut back by 3 bases and J by 3 bases. The CDR3 runs 13 residues. Germline CDR1 reads SGHRS; CDR2 reads YFSETQ. This CDR3 reads CASSSGQGYEQYF. CDR3 DNA: TGCGCCAGCAGCTCGGGACAGGGCTACGAGCAGTACTTC.

The rearrangement joins TRBV27 to TRBJ1-2, with 7 nucleotides matching TRBD1. Per germline, CDR1 MNHEY and CDR2 SMNVEV (reference sequence). CDR3 size: 13 residues. The trim removed 3 bases at V and 5 bases at J, leaving 3 bases unmatched. CDR3 residues: CASSFAGGYGYTF. The DNA of the CDR3 is TGTGCCAGCAGTTTTGCAGGGGGATATGGCTACACCTTC.

The chain has TRBV6-5 and TRBJ1-5, with TRBD1 as a possible D gene (6 bases). Germline assignment: CDR1 MNHEY and CDR2 SVGAGI. There are 13 residues in the CDR3. V was pared by 5 bases and J by 14 bases, with 19 bases between. The CDR3 DNA is TGTGCCAGCAGTCCCCAGAGGGGGGGAGTCAAGCATTTT. Its translation is CASSPQRGGVKHF.

This clone was counted only a few times. CDR3 nucleotides: TGTGCCAGCAAGAAGCCGGGACAGAACACTGAAGCTTTCTTT. Amino acid sequence: CASKKPGQNTEAFF. J is TRBJ1-1 and V is TRBV6-5; weak D call: TRBD1 (6 bases). The ends were cut back, 7 bases at V and 1 base at J, with 13 bases in the middle. Germline V gene data show CDR1 as MNHEY and CDR2 as SVGAGI. CDR3 length: 14 residues.

This clone was counted once. The chain has TRBV2 and TRBJ2-7; no clear D. CDR3 length: 11 amino acids. In germline, CDR1 is SNHLY, CDR2 FYNNEI. The V end lost 7 bases, the J end lost 4 bases, and 8 bases lay between the germline ends. CDR3 coding DNA: TGTGCCAGCACGGAGCGTTACGAGCAGTACTTC. Encoded protein: CASTERYEQYF.

This chain uses TRBV6-5 with TRBJ2-7; a weak D match, TRBD2 (6 bases). The CDR3 spans 14 residues. Trimming took 6 bases from V and 5 from J, leaving 17 bases between them. CDR1 and CDR2 from the germline V gene are MNHEY and SVGAGI. The CDR3 nucleotides are TGTGCCAGCAGCCAACCCGGACTATTCAACGAGCAGTACTTC. This codes for CASSQPGLFNEQYF.

The chain carries TRBV27 and TRBJ1-2, with D possibly matching TRBD1 (6 bases). The germline gives CDR1 MNHEY, CDR2 SMNVEV (reference sequence). The CDR3 covers 14 residues. Trimming pared 5 bases from V and 4 bases from J, leaving 14 bases between. The CDR3 spells CASSPLAGVYGYTF. The CDR3 nucleotides read TGTGCCAGCAGTCCCCTGGCAGGGGTCTATGGCTACACCTTC.

The chain uses TRBV6-1 and TRBJ1-1; possibly TRBD1 for D (5 bases). The CDR3 loop spans 12 amino acids. Trimming shortened V by 5 bases and J by 3 bases, and 7 bases separated the two germline ends. Germline loops: CDR1 MNHNS, CDR2 SASEGT. In DNA, the CDR3 is TGTGCCAGCAGTTTCAGGGACACTGAAGCTTTCTTT. Its translation is CASSFRDTEAFF.

This chain links TRBV19 with TRBJ2-4, with TRBD1 identical over 11 bases. V trimming: 1 base; J trimming: 6 bases; junction bases outside the gene matches: 2. The CDR3 contains 15 residues. Germline CDR1 reads LNHDA; CDR2 reads SQIVND (reference sequence). The DNA for the CDR3 is TGTGCCAGTAGTATAGGGACAGGGGGCCTAAACATTCAGTACTTC. This sequence encodes CASSIGTGGLNIQYF.